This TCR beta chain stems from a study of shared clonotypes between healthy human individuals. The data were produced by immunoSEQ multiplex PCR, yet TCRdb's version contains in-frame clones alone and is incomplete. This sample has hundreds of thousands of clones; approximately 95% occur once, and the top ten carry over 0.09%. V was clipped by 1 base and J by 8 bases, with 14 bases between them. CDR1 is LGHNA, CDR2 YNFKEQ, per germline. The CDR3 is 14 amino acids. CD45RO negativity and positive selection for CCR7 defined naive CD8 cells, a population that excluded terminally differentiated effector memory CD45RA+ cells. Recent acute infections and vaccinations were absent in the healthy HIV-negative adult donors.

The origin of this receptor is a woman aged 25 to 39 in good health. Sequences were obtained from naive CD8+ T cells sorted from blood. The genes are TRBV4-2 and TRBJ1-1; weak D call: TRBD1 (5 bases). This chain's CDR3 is CASSQGTPVAEAFF. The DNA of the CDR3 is TGTGCCAGCAGCCAAGGGACACCCGTCGCCGAAGCTTTCTTT.